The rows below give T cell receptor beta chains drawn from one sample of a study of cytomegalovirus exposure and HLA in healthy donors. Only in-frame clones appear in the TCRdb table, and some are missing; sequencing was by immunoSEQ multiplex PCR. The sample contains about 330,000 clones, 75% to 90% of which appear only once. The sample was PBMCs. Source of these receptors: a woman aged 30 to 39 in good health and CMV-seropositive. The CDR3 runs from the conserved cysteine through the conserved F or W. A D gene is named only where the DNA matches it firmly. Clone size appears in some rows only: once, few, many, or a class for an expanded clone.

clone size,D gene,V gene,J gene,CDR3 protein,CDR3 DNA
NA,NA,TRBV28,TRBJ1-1,CASSIPNTEAFF,TGTGCCAGCAGCATACCGAACACTGAAGCTTTCTTT
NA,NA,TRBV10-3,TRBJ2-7,CAISGTGQYYEQYF,TGTGCCATCAGTGGTACGGGACAATACTACGAGCAGTACTTC
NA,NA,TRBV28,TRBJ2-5,CASSLPGWTQYF,TGTGCCAGCAGTTTACCCGGGTGGACCCAGTACTTC
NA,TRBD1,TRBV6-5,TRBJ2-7,CASSPGDSTYEQYF,TGTGCCAGCAGTCCTGGGGACAGCACCTACGAGCAGTACTTC
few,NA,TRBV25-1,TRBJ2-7,CASSGQGGDSYEQYF,TGTGCCAGCAGTGGCCAAGGGGGGGACTCCTACGAGCAGTACTTC
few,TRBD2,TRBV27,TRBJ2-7,CASSSGVSSYEQYF,TGTGCCAGCAGTAGCGGGGTAAGCTCCTACGAGCAGTACTTC
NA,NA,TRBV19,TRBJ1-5,CASSILAGAQPQHF,TGTGCCAGTAGTATTCTAGCGGGCGCTCAGCCCCAGCATTTT
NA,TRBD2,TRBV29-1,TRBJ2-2,CSVVEGLAGGIANTGELFF,TGCAGCGTGGTAGAGGGACTAGCGGGGGGGATCGCGAACACCGGGGAGCTGTTTTTT
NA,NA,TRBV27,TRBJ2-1,CASSTIPIAVTSYNEQFF,TGTGCCAGCAGTACAATCCCTATAGCGGTTACCTCCTACAATGAGCAGTTCTTC
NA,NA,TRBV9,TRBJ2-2,CASSVGGRGTGELFF,TGTGCCAGCAGCGTAGGGGGACGAGGCACCGGGGAGCTGTTTTTT
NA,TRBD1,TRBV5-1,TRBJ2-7,CASSFSGTVYEQYF,TGCGCCAGCAGCTTTTCCGGGACAGTCTACGAGCAGTACTTC
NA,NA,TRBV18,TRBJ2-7,CASSPFDPPYEQYF,TGTGCCAGCTCGCCGTTCGACCCTCCCTACGAGCAGTACTTC
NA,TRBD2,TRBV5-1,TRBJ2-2,CASSLGGGRPNTGELFF,TGCGCCAGCAGCTTGGGGGGCGGGAGGCCGAACACCGGGGAGCTGTTTTTT
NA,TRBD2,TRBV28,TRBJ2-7,CASRLLAGGAYEQYF,TGTGCCAGCAGGTTACTAGCGGGGGGGGCCTACGAGCAGTACTTC
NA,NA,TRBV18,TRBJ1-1,CASSPSETEAFF,TGTGCCAGCTCACCAAGTGAAACTGAAGCTTTCTTT
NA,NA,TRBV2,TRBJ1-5,CASSDFYNQPQHF,TGTGCCAGCAGTGATTTTTACAATCAGCCCCAGCATTTT
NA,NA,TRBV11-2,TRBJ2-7,CASSLESGPIYEQYF,TGTGCCAGCAGCTTAGAGAGCGGGCCGATCTACGAGCAGTACTTC
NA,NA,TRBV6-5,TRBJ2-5,CASSYARAPQETQYF,TGTGCCAGCAGTTACGCGAGGGCCCCCCAAGAGACCCAGTACTTC
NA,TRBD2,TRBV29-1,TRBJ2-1,CSVSTSGRYNEQFF,TGCAGCGTCTCAACTAGCGGGCGATACAATGAGCAGTTCTTC
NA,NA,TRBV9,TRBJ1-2,CASSVLSGASYTF,TGTGCCAGCAGCGTATTATCCGGGGCGAGCTACACCTTC
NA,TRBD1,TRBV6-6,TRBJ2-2,CASSLGTGGPGELFF,TGTGCCAGCAGTTTAGGGACAGGGGGTCCCGGGGAGCTGTTTTTT
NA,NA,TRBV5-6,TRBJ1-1,CASSLEADQAFF,TGTGCCAGCAGCTTGGAGGCGGATCAAGCTTTCTTT
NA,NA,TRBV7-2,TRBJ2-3,CASSVTGKGTDTQYF,TGTGCCAGCAGCGTTACAGGGAAGGGCACAGATACGCAGTATTTT
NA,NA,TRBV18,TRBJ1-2,CASSPAANYGYTF,TGTGCCAGCTCACCGGCAGCAAACTATGGCTACACCTTC
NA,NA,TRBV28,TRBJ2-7,CASSHRVVEKSEQYF,TGTGCCAGCAGTCACAGGGTTGTCGAGAAGAGCGAGCAGTACTTC
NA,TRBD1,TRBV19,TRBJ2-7,CASSMARQGANEQYF,TGTGCCAGTAGTATGGCCCGACAGGGGGCCAACGAGCAGTACTTC
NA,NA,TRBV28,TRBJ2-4,CASSLSYRGESKNIQYF,TGTGCCAGCAGTTTATCCTATAGGGGGGAGAGCAAAAACATTCAGTACTTC
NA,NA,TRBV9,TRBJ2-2,CASSLSEVQGRITGELFF,TGTGCCAGCAGCCTCTCGGAGGTCCAGGGGAGAATCACCGGGGAGCTGTTTTTT
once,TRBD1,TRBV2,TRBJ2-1,CASSNTGTGLTEQFF,TGTGCCAGCAGTAACACGGGGACAGGTTTAACTGAGCAGTTCTTC
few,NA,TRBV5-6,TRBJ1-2,CASTDNGYTF,TGTGCCAGCACCGACAACGGCTACACCTTC
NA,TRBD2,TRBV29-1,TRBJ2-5,CSVEGTSGSTETQYF,TGCAGCGTTGAAGGGACTAGCGGGAGTACGGAGACCCAGTACTTC
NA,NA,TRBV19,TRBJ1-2,CASSIEARYGYTF,TGTGCCAGTAGTATCGAAGCACGCTATGGCTACACCTTC
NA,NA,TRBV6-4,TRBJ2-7,CASPGRTYEQYF,TGTGCCAGCCCCGGACGAACCTACGAGCAGTACTTC
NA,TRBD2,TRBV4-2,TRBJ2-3,CASSQEGLAGGQTDTQYF,TGTGCCAGCAGCCAAGAAGGTCTAGCGGGGGGGCAAACAGATACGCAGTATTTT
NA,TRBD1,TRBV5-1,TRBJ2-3,CASSPGTGGPDTQYF,TGCGCCAGCAGCCCCGGGACAGGGGGCCCAGATACGCAGTATTTT
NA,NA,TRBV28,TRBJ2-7,CASNPAGFGYEQYF,TGTGCCAGCAACCCGGCAGGGTTTGGCTACGAGCAGTACTTC
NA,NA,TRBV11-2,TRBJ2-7,CASSWDDSYEQYF,TGTGCCAGCAGCTGGGATGACTCCTACGAGCAGTACTTC
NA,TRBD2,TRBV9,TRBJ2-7,CASSVSSGISYEQYF,TGTGCCAGCAGCGTGTCTAGCGGGATCTCCTACGAGCAGTACTTC
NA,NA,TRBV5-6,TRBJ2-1,CASSLDRRFYNEQFF,TGTGCCAGCAGCTTGGACAGGAGATTTTACAATGAGCAGTTCTTC
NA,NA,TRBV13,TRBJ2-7,CASSFFALGASYEQYF,TGTGCCAGCAGCTTCTTCGCGCTGGGAGCCTCCTACGAGCAGTACTTC
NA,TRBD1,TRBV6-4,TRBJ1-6,CASSATGDNSPLHF,TGTGCCAGCAGCGCGACAGGGGATAATTCACCCCTCCACTTT
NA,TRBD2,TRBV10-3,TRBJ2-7,CAISEGSGSGEQYF,TGTGCCATCAGTGAAGGTAGCGGGAGCGGCGAGCAGTACTTC
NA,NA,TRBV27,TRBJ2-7,CASSAGSLYEQYF,TGTGCCAGCAGCGCCGGGAGTCTCTACGAGCAGTACTTC
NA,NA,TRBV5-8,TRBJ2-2,CASSLWQANTGELFF,TGTGCCAGCAGCTTGTGGCAGGCGAACACCGGGGAGCTGTTTTTT
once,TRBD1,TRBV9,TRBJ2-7,CASSVGQGSSLYEQYF,TGTGCCAGCAGCGTAGGACAGGGAAGTAGTTTGTACGAGCAGTACTTC
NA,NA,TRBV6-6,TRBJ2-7,CASSYLGINEQYF,TGTGCCAGCAGTTACCTGGGTATCAACGAGCAGTACTTC
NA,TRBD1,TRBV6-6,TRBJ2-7,CASRPGQGQYEQYF,TGTGCCAGCAGACCAGGACAGGGTCAGTACGAGCAGTACTTC
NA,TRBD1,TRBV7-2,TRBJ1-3,CASSTWDSSGNTIYF,TGTGCCAGCAGCACCTGGGACAGCTCTGGAAACACCATATATTTT
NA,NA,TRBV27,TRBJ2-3,CATQFMGTDTQYF,TGTGCCACACAGTTTATGGGGACAGATACGCAGTATTTT
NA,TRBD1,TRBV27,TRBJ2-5,CASSLDARGWQETQYF,TGTGCCAGCAGTTTAGATGCCAGGGGGTGGCAAGAGACCCAGTACTTC
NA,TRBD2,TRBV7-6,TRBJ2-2,CASTRELAGGVGELFF,TGTGCCAGCACCCGGGAACTAGCGGGAGGTGTCGGGGAGCTGTTTTTT
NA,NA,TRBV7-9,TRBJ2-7,CASSLVESPYEQYF,TGTGCCAGCAGCTTAGTCGAGAGTCCCTACGAGCAGTACTTC
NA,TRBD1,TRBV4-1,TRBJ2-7,CASSVDRDSRYEQYF,TGCGCCAGCAGCGTAGATCGGGACAGTCGCTACGAGCAGTACTTC
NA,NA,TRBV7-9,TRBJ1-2,CASSLSRELYGYTF,TGTGCCAGCAGCCTTTCCAGGGAACTCTATGGCTACACCTTC
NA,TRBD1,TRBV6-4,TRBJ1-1,CASSGDRGTEAFF,TGTGCCAGCAGTGGGGACAGGGGCACTGAAGCTTTCTTT
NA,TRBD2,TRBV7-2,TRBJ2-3,CASSRFYSGISDTQYF,TGTGCCAGCAGCCGATTTTATAGCGGGATATCGGATACGCAGTATTTT
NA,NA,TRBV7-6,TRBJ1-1,CASRGFPGLNTEAFF,TGTGCCAGCAGAGGGTTTCCGGGACTGAACACTGAAGCTTTCTTT
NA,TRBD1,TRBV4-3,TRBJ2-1,CASSEGTGAFNEQFF,TGCGCCAGCAGCGAAGGGACAGGGGCATTTAATGAGCAGTTCTTC
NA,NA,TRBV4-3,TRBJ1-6,CASSQDPPQVLSSPLHF,TGCGCCAGCAGCCAAGACCCTCCTCAGGTTTTGAGTTCACCCCTCCACTTT
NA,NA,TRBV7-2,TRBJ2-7,CASSLYPPLGWRDSYEQYF,TGTGCCAGCAGCTTATACCCCCCGCTCGGGTGGAGAGATTCCTACGAGCAGTACTTC